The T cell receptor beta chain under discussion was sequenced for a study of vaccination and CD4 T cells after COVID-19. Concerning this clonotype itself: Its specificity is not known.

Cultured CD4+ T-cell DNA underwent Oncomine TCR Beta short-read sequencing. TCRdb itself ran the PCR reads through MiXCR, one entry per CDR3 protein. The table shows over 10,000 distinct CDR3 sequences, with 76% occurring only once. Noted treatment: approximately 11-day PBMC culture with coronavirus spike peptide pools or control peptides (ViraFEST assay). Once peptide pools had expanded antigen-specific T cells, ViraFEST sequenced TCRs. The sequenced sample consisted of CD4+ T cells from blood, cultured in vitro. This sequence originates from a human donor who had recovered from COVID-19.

CDR3 sequence (DNA): TGTGCCAGCAGCGAGCTCACAGATACGCAGTATTTT. It yields the protein CASSELTDTQYF. The chain couples TRBV2 to TRBJ2-3; no reliable D call. V shed 6 bases and J shed 2 bases, with 6 bases lying between them. This CDR3 comprises 12 residues. In germline, CDR1 is SNHLY, CDR2 FYNNEI.